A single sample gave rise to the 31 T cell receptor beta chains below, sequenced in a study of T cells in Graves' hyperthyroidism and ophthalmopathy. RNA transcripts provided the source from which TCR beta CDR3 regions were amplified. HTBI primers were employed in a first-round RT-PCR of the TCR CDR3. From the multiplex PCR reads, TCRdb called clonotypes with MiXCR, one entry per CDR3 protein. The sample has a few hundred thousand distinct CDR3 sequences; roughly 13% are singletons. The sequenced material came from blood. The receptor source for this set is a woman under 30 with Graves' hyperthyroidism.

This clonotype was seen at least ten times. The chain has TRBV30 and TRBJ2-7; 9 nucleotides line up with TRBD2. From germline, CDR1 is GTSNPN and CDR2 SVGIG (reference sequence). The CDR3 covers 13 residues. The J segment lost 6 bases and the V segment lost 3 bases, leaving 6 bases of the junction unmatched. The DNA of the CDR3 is TGTGCCTGGAGGGTAGCGGGAGCCAGCGAGCAGTACTTC. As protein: CAWRVAGASEQYF.

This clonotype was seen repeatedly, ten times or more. The CDR3: CASSFQYSYNEQFF. In DNA form, the CDR3 reads TGTGCCAGCAGTTTCCAGTATTCCTACAATGAGCAGTTCTTC. V gene TRBV28 combines with J gene TRBJ2-1; D is ambiguous. Germline CDR1 is MDHEN and CDR2 is SYDVKM. V was clipped by 3 bases and J by 1 base, with 7 bases between them. The CDR3 extends over 14 amino acids.

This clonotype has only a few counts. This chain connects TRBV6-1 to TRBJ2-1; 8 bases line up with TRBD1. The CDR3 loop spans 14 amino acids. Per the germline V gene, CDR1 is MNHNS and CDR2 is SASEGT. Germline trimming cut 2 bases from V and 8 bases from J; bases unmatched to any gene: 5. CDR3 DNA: TGTGCCAGCAGTGAAACTCACAGGGGGGATGAGCAGTTCTTC. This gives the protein CASSETHRGDEQFF.

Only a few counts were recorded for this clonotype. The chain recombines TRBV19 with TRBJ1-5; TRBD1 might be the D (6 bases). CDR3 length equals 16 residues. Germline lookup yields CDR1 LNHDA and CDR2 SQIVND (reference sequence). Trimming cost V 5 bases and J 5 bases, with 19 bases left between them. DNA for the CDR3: TGTGCCAGTAGTGTTCGGGACACCGGTCTGGATCAGCCCCAGCATTTT. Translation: CASSVRDTGLDQPQHF.

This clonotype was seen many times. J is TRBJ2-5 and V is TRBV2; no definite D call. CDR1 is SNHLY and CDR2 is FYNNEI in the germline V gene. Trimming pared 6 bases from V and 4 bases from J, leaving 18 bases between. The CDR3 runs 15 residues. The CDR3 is CASRILLSPLETQYF. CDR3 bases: TGTGCCAGCAGGATCTTACTTAGCCCGTTAGAGACCCAGTACTTC.

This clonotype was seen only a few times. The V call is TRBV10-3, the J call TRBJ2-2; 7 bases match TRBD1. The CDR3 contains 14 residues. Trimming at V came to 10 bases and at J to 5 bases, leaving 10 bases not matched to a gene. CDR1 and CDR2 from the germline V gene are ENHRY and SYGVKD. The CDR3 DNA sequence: TGTGCCACAAGACAGGGTACGGATACCGGGGAGCTGTTTTTT. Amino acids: CATRQGTDTGELFF.

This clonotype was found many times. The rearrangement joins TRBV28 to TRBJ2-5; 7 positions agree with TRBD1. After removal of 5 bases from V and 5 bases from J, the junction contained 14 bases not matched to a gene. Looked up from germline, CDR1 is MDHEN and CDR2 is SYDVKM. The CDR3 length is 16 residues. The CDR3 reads CASSDLTGRQAETQYF. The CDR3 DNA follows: TGTGCCAGCAGTGACCTGACAGGGCGGCAGGCGGAGACCCAGTACTTC.

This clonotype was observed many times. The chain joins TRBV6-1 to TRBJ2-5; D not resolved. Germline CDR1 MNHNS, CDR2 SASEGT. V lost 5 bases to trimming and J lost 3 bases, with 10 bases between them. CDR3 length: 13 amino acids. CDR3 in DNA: TGTGCCAGCAGTAGCTTTGGAGAAGAGACCCAGTACTTC. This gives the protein CASSSFGEETQYF.

The CDR3 here is CASSPSSGTDTQYF. In DNA form, the CDR3 reads TGCGCCAGCAGCCCATCTAGCGGCACAGATACGCAGTATTTT. This chain uses TRBV5-1 with TRBJ2-3, with D perhaps matching TRBD2 (6 bases). With 4 bases removed from V and 1 base from J, the gap between germline ends came to 10 bases. This CDR3 has 14 residues. The germline CDR1 and CDR2 sequences are SGHRS and YFSETQ.

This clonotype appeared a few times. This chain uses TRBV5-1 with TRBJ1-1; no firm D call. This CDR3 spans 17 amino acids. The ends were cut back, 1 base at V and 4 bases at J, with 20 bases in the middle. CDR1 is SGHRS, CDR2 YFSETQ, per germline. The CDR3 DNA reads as TGCGCCAGCAGCTTGTATTCAGTTTTACAGACGAGCACTGAAGCTTTCTTT. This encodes CASSLYSVLQTSTEAFF.

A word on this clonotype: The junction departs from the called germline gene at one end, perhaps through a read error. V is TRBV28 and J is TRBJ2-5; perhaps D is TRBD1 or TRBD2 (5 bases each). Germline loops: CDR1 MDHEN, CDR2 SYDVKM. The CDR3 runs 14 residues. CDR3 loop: CASSLNARDVPANF. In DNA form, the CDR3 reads TGTGCCAGCAGTTTAAACGCTAGGGACGTTCCGGCAAACTTC.

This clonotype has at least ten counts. The chain's CDR3 is CASTKLTDTQYF. The CDR3 bases are TGTGCCAGCACTAAGCTCACAGATACGCAGTATTTT. The gene calls are TRBV28 and TRBJ2-3; D unclear. V was cut by 7 bases and J by 2 bases, with 7 bases left in between. The CDR3 runs to 12 residues. The germline CDR1 and CDR2 sequences are MDHEN and SYDVKM.

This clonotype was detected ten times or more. CDR3 nucleotides: TGTGCCTCCTCGGTGAATAATGGCTACACCTTC. Translated, it gives CASSVNNGYTF. V and J are TRBV30 and TRBJ1-2; the D is unclear. The ends were cut back, 7 bases at V and 6 bases at J, with 12 bases in the middle. In germline, CDR1 is GTSNPN, CDR2 SVGIG (reference sequence). The CDR3 covers 11 residues.

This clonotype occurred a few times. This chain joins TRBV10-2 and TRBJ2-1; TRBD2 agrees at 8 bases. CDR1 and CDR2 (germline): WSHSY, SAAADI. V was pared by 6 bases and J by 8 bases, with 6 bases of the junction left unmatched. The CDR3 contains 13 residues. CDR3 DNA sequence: TGCGCCAGCAGGGGTAGCGGGGCCTATGAGCAGTTCTTC. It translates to CASRGSGAYEQFF.

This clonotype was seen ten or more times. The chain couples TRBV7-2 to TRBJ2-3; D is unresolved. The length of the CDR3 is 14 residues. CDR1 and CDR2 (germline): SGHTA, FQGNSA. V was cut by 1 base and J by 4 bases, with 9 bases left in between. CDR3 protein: CASSLGPSPDTQYF. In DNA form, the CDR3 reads TGTGCCAGCAGCTTAGGCCCCAGCCCAGATACGCAGTATTTT. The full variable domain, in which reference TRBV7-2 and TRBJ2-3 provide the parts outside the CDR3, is GAGVSQSPSNKVTEKGKDVELRCDPISGHTALYWYRQSLGQGLEFLIYFQGNSAPDKSGLPSDRFSAERTGGSVSTLTIQRTQQEDSAVYLCASSLGPSPDTQYFGPGTRLTVL.

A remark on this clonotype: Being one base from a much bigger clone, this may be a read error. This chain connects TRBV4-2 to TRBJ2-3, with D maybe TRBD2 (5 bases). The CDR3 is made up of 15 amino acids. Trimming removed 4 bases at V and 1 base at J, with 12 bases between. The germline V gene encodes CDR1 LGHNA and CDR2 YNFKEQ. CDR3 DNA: TGTGCCAGCAGCCCAGACTGGCGGGGCACAGATACGCAGTATTTT. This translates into CASSPDWRGTDTQYF.

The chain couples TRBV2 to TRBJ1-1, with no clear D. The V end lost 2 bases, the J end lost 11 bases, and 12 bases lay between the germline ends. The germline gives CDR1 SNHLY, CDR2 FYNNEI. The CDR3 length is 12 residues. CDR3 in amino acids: CASSETKRTAFF. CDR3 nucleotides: TGTGCCAGCAGTGAAACCAAAAGGACGGCTTTCTTT. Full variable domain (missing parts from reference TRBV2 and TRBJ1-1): EPEVTQTPSHQVTQMGQEVILRCVPISNHLYFYWYRQILGQKVEFLVSFYNNEISEKSEIFDDQFSVERPDGSNFTLKIRSTKLEDSAMYFCASSETKRTAFFGQGTRLTVV.

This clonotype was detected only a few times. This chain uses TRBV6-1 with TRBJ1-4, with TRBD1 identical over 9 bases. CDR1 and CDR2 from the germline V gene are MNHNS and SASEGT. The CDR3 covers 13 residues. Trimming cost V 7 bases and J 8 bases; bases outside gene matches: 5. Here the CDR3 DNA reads TGTGCCAGCATCCGACAGGGGGGCGAAAAACTGTTTTTT. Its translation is CASIRQGGEKLFF.

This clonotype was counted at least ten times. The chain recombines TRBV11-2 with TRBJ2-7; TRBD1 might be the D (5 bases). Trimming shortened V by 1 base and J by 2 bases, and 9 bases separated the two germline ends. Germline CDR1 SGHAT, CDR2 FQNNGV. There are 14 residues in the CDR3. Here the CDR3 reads CASSLGATAYEQYF. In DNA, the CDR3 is TGTGCCAGCAGCTTAGGTGCGACAGCCTACGAGCAGTACTTC.

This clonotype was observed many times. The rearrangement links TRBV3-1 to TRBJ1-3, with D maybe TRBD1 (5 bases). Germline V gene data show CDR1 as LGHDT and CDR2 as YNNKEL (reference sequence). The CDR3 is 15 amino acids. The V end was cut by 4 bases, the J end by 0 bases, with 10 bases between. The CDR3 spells CASSPGTASGNTIYF. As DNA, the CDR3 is TGTGCCAGCAGCCCGGGGACGGCCTCTGGAAACACCATATATTTT.

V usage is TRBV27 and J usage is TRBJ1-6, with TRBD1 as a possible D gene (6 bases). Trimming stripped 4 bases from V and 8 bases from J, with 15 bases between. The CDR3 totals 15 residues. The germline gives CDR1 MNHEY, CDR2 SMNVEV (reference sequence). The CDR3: CASSWSTGIDSPLHF. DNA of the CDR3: TGTGCCAGCAGTTGGTCGACAGGTATCGATTCACCCCTCCACTTT.

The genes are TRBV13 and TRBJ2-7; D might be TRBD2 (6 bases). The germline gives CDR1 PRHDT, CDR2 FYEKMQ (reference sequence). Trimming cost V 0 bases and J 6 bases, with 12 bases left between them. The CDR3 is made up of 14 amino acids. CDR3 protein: CASSLGQGEVEQYF. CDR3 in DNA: TGTGCCAGCAGCTTAGGCCAAGGGGAGGTCGAGCAGTACTTC.

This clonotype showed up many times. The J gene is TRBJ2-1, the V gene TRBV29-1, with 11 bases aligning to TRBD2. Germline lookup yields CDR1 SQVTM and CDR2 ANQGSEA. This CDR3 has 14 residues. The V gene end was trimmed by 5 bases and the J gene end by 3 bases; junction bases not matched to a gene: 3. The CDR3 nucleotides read TGCAGCGTTCTGGGACTAGCGGACTACAATGAGCAGTTCTTC. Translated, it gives CSVLGLADYNEQFF.

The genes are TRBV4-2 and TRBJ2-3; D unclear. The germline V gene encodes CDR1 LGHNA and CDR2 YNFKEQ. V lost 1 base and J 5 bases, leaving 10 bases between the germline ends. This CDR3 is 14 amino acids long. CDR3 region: CASSQVGHQDTQYF. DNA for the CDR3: TGTGCCAGCAGCCAAGTTGGGCATCAAGATACGCAGTATTTT.

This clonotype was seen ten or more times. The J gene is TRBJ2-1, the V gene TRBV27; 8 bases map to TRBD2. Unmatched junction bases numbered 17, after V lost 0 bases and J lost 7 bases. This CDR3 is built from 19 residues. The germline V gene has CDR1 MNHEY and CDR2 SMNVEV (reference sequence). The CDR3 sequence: CASSLSPHAGTRGGNEQFF. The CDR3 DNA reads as TGTGCCAGCAGTTTATCCCCTCATGCCGGGACTAGAGGAGGAAATGAGCAGTTCTTC.

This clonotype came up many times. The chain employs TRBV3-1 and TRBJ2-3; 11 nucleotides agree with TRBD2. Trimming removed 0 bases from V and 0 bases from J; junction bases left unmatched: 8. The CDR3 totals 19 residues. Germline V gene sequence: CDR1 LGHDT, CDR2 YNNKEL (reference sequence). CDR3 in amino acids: CASSQEGTSGSSSTDTQYF. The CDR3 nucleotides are TGTGCCAGCAGCCAAGAGGGAACTAGCGGGAGTTCTAGCACAGATACGCAGTATTTT.

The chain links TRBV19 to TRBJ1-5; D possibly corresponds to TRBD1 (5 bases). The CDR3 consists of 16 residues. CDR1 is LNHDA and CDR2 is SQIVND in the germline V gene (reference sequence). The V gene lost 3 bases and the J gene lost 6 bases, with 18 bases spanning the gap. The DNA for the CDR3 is TGTGCCAGTAGTATTATCCACGGGGGTCCACTTCAGCCCCAGCATTTT. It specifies CASSIIHGGPLQPQHF.

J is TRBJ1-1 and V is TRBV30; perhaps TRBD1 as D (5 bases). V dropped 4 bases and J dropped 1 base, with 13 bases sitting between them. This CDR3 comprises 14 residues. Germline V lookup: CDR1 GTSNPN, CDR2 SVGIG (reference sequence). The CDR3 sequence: CAWTIGVGNTEAFF. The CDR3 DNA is TGTGCCTGGACTATAGGGGTAGGGAACACTGAAGCTTTCTTT.

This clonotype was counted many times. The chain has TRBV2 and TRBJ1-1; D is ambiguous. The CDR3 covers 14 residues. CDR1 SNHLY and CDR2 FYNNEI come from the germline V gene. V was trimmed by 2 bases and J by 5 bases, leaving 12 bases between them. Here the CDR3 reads CASSESGRLTEAFF. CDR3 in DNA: TGTGCCAGCAGTGAATCGGGTCGGTTGACTGAAGCTTTCTTT.

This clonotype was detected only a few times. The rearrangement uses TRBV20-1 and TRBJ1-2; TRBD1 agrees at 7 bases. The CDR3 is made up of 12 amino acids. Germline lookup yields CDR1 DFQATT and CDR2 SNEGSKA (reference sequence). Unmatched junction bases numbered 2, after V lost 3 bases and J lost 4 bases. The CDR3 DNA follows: TGCAGTGCTAGGACAGGGCTCTATGGCTACACCTTC. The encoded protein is CSARTGLYGYTF.

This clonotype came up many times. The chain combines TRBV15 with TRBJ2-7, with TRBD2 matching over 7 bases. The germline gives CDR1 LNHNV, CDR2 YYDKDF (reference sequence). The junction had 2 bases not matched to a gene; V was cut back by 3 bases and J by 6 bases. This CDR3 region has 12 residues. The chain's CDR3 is CATSSGGGEQYF. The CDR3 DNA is TGTGCCACCAGCAGTGGGGGGGGCGAGCAGTACTTC.